The 15 T cell receptor beta chains below come from one sample, sequenced in a study of control samples from healthy donors and cancer patients (dated by TCRdb to the early 2020s). Library construction relied on the immunoSEQ multiplex PCR assay. Here the immuneACCESS table is served through TCRdb, limited to in-frame sequences with V and J called. Missing clones are a known gap in these copies; in checked studies unresolved V genes cover under half, and the rest lacks a known reason. This sample comprises about 100,000 clones, around four fifths of them detected only once. The ten largest clones add up to roughly a fifth of the sample. The sequencing sample was made of blood. Receptors were obtained from a man between 25 and 39 years old in good health.

This chain connects TRBV7-6 to TRBJ2-2; TRBD2 might be the D (5 bases). Trimming removed 8 bases from V and 5 bases from J, with 12 bases in between. The CDR3 runs 13 residues. Germline V gene lookup returns CDR1 SGHVS and CDR2 FNYEAQ. This chain's CDR3 is CASGRGGTGELFF. CDR3 bases: TGTGCCAGCGGGCGCGGCGGGACCGGGGAGCTGTTTTTT.

Turning to this clone: Relative to the germline gene, one junction end is altered; a read error may explain this. This chain connects TRBV28 to TRBJ2-7; no clear D. This CDR3 contains 13 residues. Germline CDR1 is MDHEN and CDR2 is SYDVKM. The CDR3 coding sequence is TGTGCCGGCAGTGGGCAGGTCGTCGACGAGCAGTACTTC. This sequence encodes CAGSGQVVDEQYF.

The chain uses TRBV5-1 and TRBJ2-7; D remains ambiguous. Deletions cut 2 bases from V and 4 bases from J, with 16 bases between. Germline V gene data show CDR1 as SGHRS and CDR2 as YFSETQ. CDR3 length: 15 residues. The CDR3 region is CASSFRAGVEYEQYF. The DNA for the CDR3 is TGCGCCAGCAGCTTTAGGGCAGGAGTCGAATACGAGCAGTACTTC.

The V and J genes are TRBV19 and TRBJ2-3; 10 bases align to TRBD2. The ends lost 6 bases at V and 2 bases at J; junction bases unmatched: 11. The CDR3 covers 17 residues. Germline CDR1 LNHDA, CDR2 SQIVND (reference sequence). The CDR3 reads CASRLSASGGLTDTQYF. The CDR3 DNA follows: TGTGCCAGTAGATTGTCGGCTAGCGGGGGTCTCACAGATACGCAGTATTTT.

The V gene is TRBV6-5, the J gene TRBJ2-5; D uncertain. The V and J ends lost 0 bases and 5 bases respectively, with 7 bases between them. This CDR3 has 13 residues. Germline CDR1 MNHEY, CDR2 SVGAGI. CDR3 in DNA: TGTGCCAGCAGTTACTCTCGATCGGAGACCCAGTACTTC. Protein: CASSYSRSETQYF.

The chain employs TRBV6-2 or TRBV6-3 and TRBJ1-1; D not resolved. The V gene's germline CDR1 is MNHEY and CDR2 SVGEGT. CDR3 size: 13 residues. Deletions cut 6 bases from V and 4 bases from J, with 12 bases between. The CDR3 here is CASSLVGSTEAFF. CDR3 DNA sequence: TGTGCCAGCAGCCTCGTAGGGAGCACTGAAGCTTTCTTT.

In this sample, this clone turned up a few times. DNA for the CDR3: TGTGCCAGCATTATCGACAGGGCTGGATCACCCCTCCACTTT. Its translation: CASIIDRAGSPLHF. The chain combines TRBV6-6 with TRBJ1-6; TRBD1 aligns across 7 bases. Unmatched junction bases numbered 10, after V lost 7 bases and J lost 10 bases. In germline, CDR1 is MNHNY, CDR2 SVGAGI (reference sequence). The CDR3 loop spans 14 amino acids.

This clone occurred many times. J is TRBJ2-5 and V is TRBV3-1 (or the pseudogene TRBV3-2); D remains ambiguous. The CDR3 length is 12 residues. Trimming pared 4 bases from V and 4 bases from J, leaving 7 bases between. Germline V gene data show CDR1 as LGHDT and CDR2 as YNNKEL (reference sequence). The CDR3 nucleotides read TGTGCCAGCAGCCGGATAAGAGAGACCCAGTACTTC. It codes for CASSRIRETQYF.

The chain recombines TRBV21-1 with TRBJ2-2. TRBV21-1 is reported as a pseudogene. The CDR3 has 17 residues. The CDR3 DNA is TGTGCCAGCAGCAAAGATTGGGGTACACCCGGACCCGGGGAGCTGTTTTTT. Translating gives CASSKDWGTPGPGELFF.

Worth noting for this clone: The same CDR3 arises from other DNA sequences in this sample as well. The chain joins TRBV9 to TRBJ1-1; no firm D call. The CDR3 is made up of 13 amino acids. Trimming stripped 0 bases from V and 4 bases from J, with 7 bases between. From germline, CDR1 is SGDLS and CDR2 YYNGEE. CDR3 sequence reads: CASSVVGSTEAFF. In nucleotides, the CDR3 is TGTGCCAGCAGCGTAGTCGGGAGCACTGAAGCTTTCTTT.

The chain employs TRBV7-6 and TRBJ1-1; D gene uncertain. Germline assignment: CDR1 SGHVS and CDR2 FNYEAQ. The V end lost 1 base, the J end lost 1 base, and 10 bases lay between the germline ends. CDR3 length equals 15 residues. The CDR3 region has the DNA TGTGCCAGCAGCTTAGGTTCAGGCCGGAACACTGAAGCTTTCTTT. This encodes CASSLGSGRNTEAFF.

By frequency in the sample, this clone is medium-sized (0.01 to 0.1%). This chain joins TRBV28 and TRBJ1-6; D unclear. The CDR3 totals 10 residues. V lost 8 bases and J lost 14, with 10 bases in between. CDR1 and CDR2 from the germline V gene are MDHEN and SYDVKM. CDR3 bases: TGTGCCAGCGGAAAGGCGTCCCTCCACTTT. This sequence encodes CASGKASLHF.

This CDR3 reads CASSRTPGQIEAFF. The CDR3, as DNA: TGTGCCAGCTCAAGGACTCCGGGACAAATTGAAGCTTTCTTT. This chain links TRBV18 with TRBJ1-1; TRBD1 is a possible D gene (6 bases). This CDR3 has 14 residues. The V and J ends lost 5 bases and 7 bases respectively, with 17 bases between them. Germline V gene lookup returns CDR1 KGHSH and CDR2 LQKENI. Using reference TRBV18 and TRBJ1-1 for the parts outside the CDR3, the full variable domain is NAGVMQNPRHLVRRRGQEARLRCSPMKGHSHVYWYRQLPEEGLKFMVYLQKENIIDESGMPKERFSAEFPKEGPSILRIQQVVRGDSAAYFCASSRTPGQIEAFFGQGTRLTVV.

V and J are TRBV28 and TRBJ1-5, with D possibly TRBD1 on 5 matching bases. The CDR3 runs to 13 residues. Germline V gene lookup returns CDR1 MDHEN and CDR2 SYDVKM. Trimming removed 5 bases at V and 5 bases at J, with 10 bases between. CDR3 sequence: CASSPRDYQPQHF. The CDR3 bases are TGTGCCAGCAGTCCTCGGGACTATCAGCCCCAGCATTTT.

The CDR3 DNA follows: TGCGCCAGCAGCGCGGGACAGGGGGCGCAGACCCAGTACTTC. Protein product: CASSAGQGAQTQYF. This sequence joins TRBV5-1 and TRBJ2-5, with 12 bases aligning to TRBD1. Germline V gives CDR1 SGHRS, CDR2 YFSETQ. V lost 4 bases to trimming and J lost 6 bases; unmatched junction nucleotides: 4. CDR3 length: 14 residues.